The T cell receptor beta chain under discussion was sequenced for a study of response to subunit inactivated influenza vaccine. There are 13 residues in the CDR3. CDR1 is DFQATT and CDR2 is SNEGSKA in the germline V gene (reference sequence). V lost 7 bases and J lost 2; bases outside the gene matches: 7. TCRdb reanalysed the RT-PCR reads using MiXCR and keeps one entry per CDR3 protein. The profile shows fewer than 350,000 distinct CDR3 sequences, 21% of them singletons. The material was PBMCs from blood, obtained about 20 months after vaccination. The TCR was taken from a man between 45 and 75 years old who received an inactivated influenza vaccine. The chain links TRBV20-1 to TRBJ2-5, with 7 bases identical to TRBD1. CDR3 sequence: CSVNRGSQETQYF. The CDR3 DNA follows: TGCAGTGTTAACAGGGGTAGTCAAGAGACCCAGTACTTC.